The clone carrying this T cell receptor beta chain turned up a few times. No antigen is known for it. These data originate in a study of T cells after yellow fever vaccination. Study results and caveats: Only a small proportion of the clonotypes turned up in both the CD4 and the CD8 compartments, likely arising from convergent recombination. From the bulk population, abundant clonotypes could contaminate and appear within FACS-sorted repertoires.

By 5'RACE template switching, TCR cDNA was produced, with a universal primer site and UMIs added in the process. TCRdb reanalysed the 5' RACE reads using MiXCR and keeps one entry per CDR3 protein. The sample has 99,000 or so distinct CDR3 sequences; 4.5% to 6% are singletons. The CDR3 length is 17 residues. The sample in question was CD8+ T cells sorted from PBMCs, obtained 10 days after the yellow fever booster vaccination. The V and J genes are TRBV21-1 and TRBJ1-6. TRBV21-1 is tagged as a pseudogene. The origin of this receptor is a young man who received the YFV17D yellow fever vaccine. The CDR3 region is CASSKLVVSSYNSPLHF. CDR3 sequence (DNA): TGTGCCAGCAGCAAATTGGTAGTGAGCTCCTATAATTCACCCCTCCACTTT.